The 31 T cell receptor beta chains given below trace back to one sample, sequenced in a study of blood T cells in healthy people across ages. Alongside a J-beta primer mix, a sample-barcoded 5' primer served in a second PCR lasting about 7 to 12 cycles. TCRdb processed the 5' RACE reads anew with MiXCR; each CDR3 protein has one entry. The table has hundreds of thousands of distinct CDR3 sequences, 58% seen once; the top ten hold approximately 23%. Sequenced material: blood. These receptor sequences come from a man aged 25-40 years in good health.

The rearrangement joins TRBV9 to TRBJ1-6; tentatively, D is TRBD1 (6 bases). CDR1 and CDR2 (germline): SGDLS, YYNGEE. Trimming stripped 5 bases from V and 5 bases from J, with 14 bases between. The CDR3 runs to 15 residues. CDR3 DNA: TGTGCCAGCAGTGCCTCAGGGGAGAATAATTCACCCCTCCACTTT. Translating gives CASSASGENNSPLHF. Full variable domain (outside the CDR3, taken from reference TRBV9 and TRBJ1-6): DSGVTQTPKHLITATGQRVTLRCSPRSGDLSVYWYQQSLDQGLQFLIQYYNGEERAKGNILERFSAQQFPDLHSELNLSSLELGDSALYFCASSASGENNSPLHFGNGTRLTVT.

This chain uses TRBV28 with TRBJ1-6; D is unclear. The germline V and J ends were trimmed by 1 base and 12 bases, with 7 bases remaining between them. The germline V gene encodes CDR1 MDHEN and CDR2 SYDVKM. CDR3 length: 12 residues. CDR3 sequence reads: CASSLSWEPLHF. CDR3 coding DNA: TGTGCCAGCAGTTTATCTTGGGAACCCCTCCACTTT.

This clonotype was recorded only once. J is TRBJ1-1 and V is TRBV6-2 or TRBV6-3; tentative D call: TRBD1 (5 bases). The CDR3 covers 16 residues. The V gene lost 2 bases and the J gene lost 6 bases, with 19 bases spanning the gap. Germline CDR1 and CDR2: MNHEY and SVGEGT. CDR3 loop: CASSYGAGNIASEAFF. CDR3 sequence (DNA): TGTGCCAGCAGTTACGGGGCAGGGAATATTGCATCTGAAGCTTTCTTT.

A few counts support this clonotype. This CDR3 reads CASSRDFRGEQYF. In DNA, the CDR3 is TGTGCCAGCAGTAGGGATTTCCGGGGTGAGCAGTACTTC. The chain combines TRBV12-3 or TRBV12-4 with TRBJ2-7, with D perhaps TRBD2 (5 bases). This CDR3 is built from 13 residues. Trimming removed 5 bases from V and 7 bases from J, with 15 bases in between.

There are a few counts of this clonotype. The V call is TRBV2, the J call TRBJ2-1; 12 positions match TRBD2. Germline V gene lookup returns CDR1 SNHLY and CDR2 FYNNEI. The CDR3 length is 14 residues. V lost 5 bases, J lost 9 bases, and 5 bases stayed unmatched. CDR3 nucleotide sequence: TGTGCCAGCAGTCAGGGACTAGCGGGTTCTGAGCAGTTCTTC. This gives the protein CASSQGLAGSEQFF.

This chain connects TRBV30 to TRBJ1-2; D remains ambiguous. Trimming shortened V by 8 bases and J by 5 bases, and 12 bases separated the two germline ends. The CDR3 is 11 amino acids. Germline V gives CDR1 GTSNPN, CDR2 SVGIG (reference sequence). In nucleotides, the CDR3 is TGTGCCGTTAACCGGGCTTATGGCTACACCTTC. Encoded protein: CAVNRAYGYTF.

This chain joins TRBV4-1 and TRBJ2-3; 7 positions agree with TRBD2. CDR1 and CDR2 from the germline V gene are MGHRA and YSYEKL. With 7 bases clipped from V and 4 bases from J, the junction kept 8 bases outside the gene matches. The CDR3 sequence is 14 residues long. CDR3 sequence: CASNPREYADTQYF. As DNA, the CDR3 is TGCGCCAGCAACCCGCGGGAGTACGCAGATACGCAGTATTTT.

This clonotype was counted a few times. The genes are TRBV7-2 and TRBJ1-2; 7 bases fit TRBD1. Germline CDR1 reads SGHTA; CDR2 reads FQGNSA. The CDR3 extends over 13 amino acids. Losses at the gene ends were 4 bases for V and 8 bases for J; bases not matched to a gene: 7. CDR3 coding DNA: TGTGCCAGCAGCTCAGCACAGGGGATAGGCTACACCTTC. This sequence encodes CASSSAQGIGYTF.

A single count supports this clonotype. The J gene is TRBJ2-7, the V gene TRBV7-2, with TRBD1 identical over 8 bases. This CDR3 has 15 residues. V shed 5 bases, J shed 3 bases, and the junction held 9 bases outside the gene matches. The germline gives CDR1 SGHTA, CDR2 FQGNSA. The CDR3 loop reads CASSRTTGDHYEQYF. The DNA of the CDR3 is TGTGCCAGCAGCCGAACGACAGGGGATCACTACGAGCAGTACTTC.

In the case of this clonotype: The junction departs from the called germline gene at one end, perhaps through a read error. In DNA form, the CDR3 reads TGTGCTAGCAGCAATGGACAGGGCCACGAGCAGTACTTC. Protein sequence: CASSNGQGHEQYF. The chain combines TRBV5-8 with TRBJ2-4; 8 positions agree with TRBD1. The end of the DNA is better explained by TRBJ2-7, so the J call may be wrong. This CDR3 is 13 amino acids long. CDR1 and CDR2 from the germline V gene are SGHTS and YDEGEE.

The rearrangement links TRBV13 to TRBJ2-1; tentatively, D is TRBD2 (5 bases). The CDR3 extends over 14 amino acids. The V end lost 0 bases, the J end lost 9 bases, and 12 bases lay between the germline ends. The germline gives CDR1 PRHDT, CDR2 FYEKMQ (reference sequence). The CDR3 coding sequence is TGTGCCAGCAGCTTAGGCCGAGGGTTCGGTGAGCAGTTCTTC. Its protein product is CASSLGRGFGEQFF.

CDR3 residues: CSASDPRETQYF. The CDR3 nucleotides are TGCAGTGCTAGTGATCCGAGAGAGACCCAGTACTTC. The J gene is TRBJ2-5, the V gene TRBV20-1, with D uncertain. V gave up 3 bases and J gave up 4 bases, with 9 bases separating them. CDR3 length: 12 residues. The V gene's germline CDR1 is DFQATT and CDR2 SNEGSKA (reference sequence).

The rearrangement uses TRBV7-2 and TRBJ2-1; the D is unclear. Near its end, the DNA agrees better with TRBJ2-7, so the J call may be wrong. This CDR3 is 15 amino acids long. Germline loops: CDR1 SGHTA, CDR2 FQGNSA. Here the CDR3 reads CASSLMEISYNEQYF. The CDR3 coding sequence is TGTGCCAGCAGCTTGATGGAGATCTCCTACAATGAGCAGTACTTC.

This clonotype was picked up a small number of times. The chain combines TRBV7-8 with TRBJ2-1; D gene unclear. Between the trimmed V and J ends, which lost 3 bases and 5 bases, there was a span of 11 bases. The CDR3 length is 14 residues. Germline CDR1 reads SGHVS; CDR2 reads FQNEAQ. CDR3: CASSFNSGHNEQFF. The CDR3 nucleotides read TGTGCCAGCAGCTTTAACAGTGGGCACAATGAGCAGTTCTTC. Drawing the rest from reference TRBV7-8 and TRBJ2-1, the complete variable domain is GAGVSQSPRYKVAKRGQDVALRCDPISGHVSLFWYQQALGQGPEFLTYFQNEAQLDKSGLPSDRFFAERPEGSVSTLKIQRTQQEDSAVYLCASSFNSGHNEQFFGPGTRLTVL.

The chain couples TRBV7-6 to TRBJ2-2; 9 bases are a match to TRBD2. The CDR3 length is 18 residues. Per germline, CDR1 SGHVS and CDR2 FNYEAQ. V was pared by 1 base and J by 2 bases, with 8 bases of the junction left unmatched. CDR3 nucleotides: TGTGCCAGCAGCTTAGTCGGCGGGGGGGCCGCTAACACCGGGGAGCTGTTTTTT. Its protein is CASSLVGGGAANTGELFF.

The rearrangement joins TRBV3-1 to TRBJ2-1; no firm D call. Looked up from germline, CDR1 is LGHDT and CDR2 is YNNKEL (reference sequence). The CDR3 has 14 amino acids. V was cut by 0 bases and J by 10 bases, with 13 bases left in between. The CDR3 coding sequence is TGTGCCAGCAGCCAAGATCAGACCCTCGGGGAGCAGTTCTTC. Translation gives CASSQDQTLGEQFF.

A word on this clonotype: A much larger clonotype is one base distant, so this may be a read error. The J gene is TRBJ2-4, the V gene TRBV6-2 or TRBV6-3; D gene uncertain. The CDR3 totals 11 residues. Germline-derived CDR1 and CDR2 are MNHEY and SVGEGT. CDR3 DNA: TGTGCCAACAGTTACGTGAACATTCAGTACTTC. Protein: CANSYVNIQYF.

This chain's CDR3 is CASSQAPTDTQYF. The DNA for the CDR3 is TGCGCCAGCAGCCAAGCTCCCACCGATACGCAGTATTTT. V usage is TRBV4-3 and J usage is TRBJ2-3, with D unresolved. CDR1 is LGHNA and CDR2 is YSLEER in the germline V gene. The germline V and J ends were trimmed by 1 base and 6 bases, with 8 bases remaining between them. This CDR3 is 13 amino acids long.

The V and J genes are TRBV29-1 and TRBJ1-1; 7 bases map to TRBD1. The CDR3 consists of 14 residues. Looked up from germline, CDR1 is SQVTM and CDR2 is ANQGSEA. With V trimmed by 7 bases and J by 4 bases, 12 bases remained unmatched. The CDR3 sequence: CSAVDRAVSTEAFF. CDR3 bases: TGCAGCGCTGTAGACAGGGCGGTTAGCACTGAAGCTTTCTTT.

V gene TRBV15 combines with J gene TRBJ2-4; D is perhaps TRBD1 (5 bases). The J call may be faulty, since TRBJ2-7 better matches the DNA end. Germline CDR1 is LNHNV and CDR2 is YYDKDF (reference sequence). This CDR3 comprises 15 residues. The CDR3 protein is CATSRDQGMVDEQYF. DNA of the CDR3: TGTGCCACCAGCAGAGATCAGGGTATGGTAGACGAGCAGTACTTC.

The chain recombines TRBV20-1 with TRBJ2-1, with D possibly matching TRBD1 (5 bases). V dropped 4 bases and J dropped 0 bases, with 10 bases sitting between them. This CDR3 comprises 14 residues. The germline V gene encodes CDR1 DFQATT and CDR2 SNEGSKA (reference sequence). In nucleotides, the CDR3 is TGCAGTGCTATACGACAGAGCTCCTACAATGAGCAGTTCTTC. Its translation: CSAIRQSSYNEQFF.

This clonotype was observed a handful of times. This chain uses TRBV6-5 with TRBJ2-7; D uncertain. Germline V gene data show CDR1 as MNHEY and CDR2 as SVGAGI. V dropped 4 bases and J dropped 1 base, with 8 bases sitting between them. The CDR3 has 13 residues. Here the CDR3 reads CASSSFSSYEQYF. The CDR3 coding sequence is TGTGCCAGCAGTTCGTTTAGTTCCTACGAGCAGTACTTC.

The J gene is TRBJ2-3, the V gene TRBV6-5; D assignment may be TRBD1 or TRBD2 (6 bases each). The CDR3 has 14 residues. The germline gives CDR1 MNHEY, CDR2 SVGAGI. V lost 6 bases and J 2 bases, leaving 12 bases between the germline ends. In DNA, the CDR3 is TGTGCCAGCAGACAAACGGGGGCCACAGATACGCAGTATTTT. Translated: CASRQTGATDTQYF.

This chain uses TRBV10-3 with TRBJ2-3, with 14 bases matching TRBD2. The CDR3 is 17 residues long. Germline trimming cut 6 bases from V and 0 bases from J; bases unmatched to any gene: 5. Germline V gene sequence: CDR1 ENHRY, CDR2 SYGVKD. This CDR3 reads CAIRTSGRAYSTDTQYF. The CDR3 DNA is TGTGCCATCAGGACTAGCGGGAGGGCGTACAGCACAGATACGCAGTATTTT.

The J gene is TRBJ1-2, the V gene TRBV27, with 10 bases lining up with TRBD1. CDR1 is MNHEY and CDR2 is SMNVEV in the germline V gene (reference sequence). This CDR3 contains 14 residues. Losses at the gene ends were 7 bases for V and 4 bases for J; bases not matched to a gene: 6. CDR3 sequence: CASTWTGGSYGYTF. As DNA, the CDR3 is TGTGCCAGCACCTGGACAGGGGGTAGCTATGGCTACACCTTC.

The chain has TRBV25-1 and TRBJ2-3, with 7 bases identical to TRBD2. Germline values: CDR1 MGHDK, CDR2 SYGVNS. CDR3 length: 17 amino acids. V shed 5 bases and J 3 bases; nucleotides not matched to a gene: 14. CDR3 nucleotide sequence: TGTGCCAGCAGTTCAATCCGGGACTATCGTTTAACAGATACGCAGTATTTT. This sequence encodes CASSSIRDYRLTDTQYF. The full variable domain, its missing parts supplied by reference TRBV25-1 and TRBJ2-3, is EADIYQTPRYLVIGTGKKITLECSQTMGHDKMYWYQQDPGMELHLIHYSYGVNSTEKGDLSSESTVSRIRTEHFPLTLESARPSHTSQYLCASSSIRDYRLTDTQYFGPGTRLTVL.

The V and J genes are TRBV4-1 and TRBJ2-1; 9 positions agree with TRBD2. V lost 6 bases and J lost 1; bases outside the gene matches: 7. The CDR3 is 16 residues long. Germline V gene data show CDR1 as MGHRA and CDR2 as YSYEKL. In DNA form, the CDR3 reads TGCGCCAGCAGATATAGAGCGGGAGGTTCCTACAATGAGCAGTTCTTC. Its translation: CASRYRAGGSYNEQFF.

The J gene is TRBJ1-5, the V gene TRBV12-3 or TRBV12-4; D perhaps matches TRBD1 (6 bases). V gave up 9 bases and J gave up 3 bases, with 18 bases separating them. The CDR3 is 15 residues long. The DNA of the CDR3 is TGTGCCAGGGTACCCGCGGACAGCGACAATCAGCCCCAGCATTTT. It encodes CARVPADSDNQPQHF.

CDR3 in DNA: TGCAGTGCCGCGGTCTCACGGCGCTACACCTTC. This codes for CSAAVSRRYTF. The chain couples TRBV20-1 to TRBJ1-2; D is unclear. Germline values: CDR1 DFQATT, CDR2 SNEGSKA (reference sequence). The V end was cut by 6 bases, the J end by 9 bases, with 14 bases between. The CDR3 covers 11 residues.

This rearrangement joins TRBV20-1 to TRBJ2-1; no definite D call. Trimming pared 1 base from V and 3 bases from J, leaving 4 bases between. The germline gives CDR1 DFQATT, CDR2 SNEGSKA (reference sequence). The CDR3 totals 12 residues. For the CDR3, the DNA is TGCAGTGCTAGAGGCGACTACAATGAGCAGTTCTTC. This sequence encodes CSARGDYNEQFF.

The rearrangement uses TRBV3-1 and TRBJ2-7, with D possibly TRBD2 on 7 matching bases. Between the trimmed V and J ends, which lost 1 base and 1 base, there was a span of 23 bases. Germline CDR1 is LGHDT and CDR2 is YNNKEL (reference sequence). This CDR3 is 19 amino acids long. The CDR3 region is CASSQGQSKGGSRSYEQYF. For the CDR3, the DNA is TGTGCCAGCAGCCAAGGGCAAAGTAAGGGGGGGTCCCGATCCTACGAGCAGTACTTC.